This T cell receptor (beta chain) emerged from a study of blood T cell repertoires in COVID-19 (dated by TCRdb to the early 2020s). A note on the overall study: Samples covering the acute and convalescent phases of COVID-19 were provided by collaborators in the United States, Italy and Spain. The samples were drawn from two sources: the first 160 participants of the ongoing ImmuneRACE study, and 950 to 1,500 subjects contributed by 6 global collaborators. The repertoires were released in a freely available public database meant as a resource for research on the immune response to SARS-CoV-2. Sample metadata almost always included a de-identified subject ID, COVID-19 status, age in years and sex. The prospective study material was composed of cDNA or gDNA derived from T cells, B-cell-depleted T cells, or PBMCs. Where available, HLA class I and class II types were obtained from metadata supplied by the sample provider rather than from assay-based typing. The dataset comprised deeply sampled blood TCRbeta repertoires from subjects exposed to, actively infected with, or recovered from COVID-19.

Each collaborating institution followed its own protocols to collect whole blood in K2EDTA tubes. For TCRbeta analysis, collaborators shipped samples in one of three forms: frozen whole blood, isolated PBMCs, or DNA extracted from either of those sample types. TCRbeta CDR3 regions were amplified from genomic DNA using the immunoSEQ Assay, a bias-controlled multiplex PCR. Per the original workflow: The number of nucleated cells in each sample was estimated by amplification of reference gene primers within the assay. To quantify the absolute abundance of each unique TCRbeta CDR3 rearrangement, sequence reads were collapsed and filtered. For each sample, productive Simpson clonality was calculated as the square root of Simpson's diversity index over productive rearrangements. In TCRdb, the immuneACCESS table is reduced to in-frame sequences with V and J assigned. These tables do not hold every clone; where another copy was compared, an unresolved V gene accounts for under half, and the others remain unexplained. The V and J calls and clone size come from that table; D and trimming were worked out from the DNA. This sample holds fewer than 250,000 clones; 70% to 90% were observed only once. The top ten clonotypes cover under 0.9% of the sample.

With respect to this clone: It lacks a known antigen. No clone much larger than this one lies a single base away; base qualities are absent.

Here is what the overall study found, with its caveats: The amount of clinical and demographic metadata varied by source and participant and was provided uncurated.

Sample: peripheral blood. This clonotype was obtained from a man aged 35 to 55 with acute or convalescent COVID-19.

The nucleotide sequence is TGTGCCAGCAGTTACTCAGACAAATCCTACGAGCAGTACTTC. This codes for CASSYSDKSYEQYF. The chain was built from TRBV6-6 and TRBJ2-7; the D gene lacks a confident call. Per the germline V gene (reference sequence), MNHNY is the CDR1 and SVGAGI is the CDR2. The CDR3 sequence holds 14 residues, the cysteine and phenylalanine included. Only the CDR3 DNA stays, 42 bases, in frame from base 1. At the junction V is shortened by 0 bases and J by 1 base, with 7 bases in between.